The TCR beta chain described here comes from a study of T cells after yellow fever vaccination. About the research overall: SMART-Seq v4 Ultra Low Input prepared the low-cell-number fractions.

TCRdb re-derived calls from the 5' RACE reads in MiXCR, one entry per CDR3 protein. This table has hundreds of thousands of distinct CDR3 sequences, roughly an eighth appearing once. Study-wide findings and caveats: Boosting was followed by the reappearance of most primary-vaccination clones (96% CD4, more than 70% CD8). Contaminants from the bulk population, in the form of abundant clonotypes, could be found in FACS-sorted repertoires. A weaker but faster secondary response was observed, peaking on day 5 versus 15.

Losses at the gene ends were 5 bases for V and 0 bases for J; bases not matched to a gene: 5. The CDR3 runs 15 residues. Germline V gives CDR1 SGHTA, CDR2 FQGNSA. This clonotype was detected only a few times. No antigen is known for it. The receptor was isolated from a man aged 25-45 years who received the YFV17D yellow fever vaccine. The source was PBMCs, collected on the day of the yellow fever booster vaccination. The chain is built from TRBV7-2 and TRBJ2-3; 7 bases map to TRBD2. CDR3 amino acids: CASSQAGLSTDTQYF. CDR3 bases: TGTGCCAGCAGCCAAGCGGGGCTTAGCACAGATACGCAGTATTTT.